The 9 T cell receptor beta chains presented below share a single source sample, sequenced in a study of T cells in tuberculosis. TCRdb keeps only in-frame clones here, not all; method: immunoSEQ multiplex PCR. The table shows about 59,000 clones, with 80% to 85% occurring only once. After thawing and overnight rest, PBMC were stained with GMM-loaded CD1B tetramer, viability dye and anti-CD3 for sorting. The CD1B tetramers carried C32 glucose monomycolate purified from Rhodococcus equi. The sequenced sample consisted of CD1b-GMM tetramer-negative cells sorted from PBMCs. The receptors derive from an adult woman with latent tuberculosis.

This sequence joins TRBV28 and TRBJ2-1; 11 bases fit TRBD2. Germline trimming cut 4 bases from V and 4 bases from J; bases unmatched to any gene: 3. Per the germline V gene, CDR1 is MDHEN and CDR2 is SYDVKM. The CDR3 spans 15 residues. The CDR3 spells CASSYPSGGYNEQFF. For the CDR3, the DNA is TGTGCCAGCAGTTACCCTAGCGGGGGGTACAATGAGCAGTTCTTC.

The chain joins TRBV7-2 to TRBJ2-7; weak D call: TRBD1 (5 bases). Germline CDR1 and CDR2: SGHTA and FQGNSA. The CDR3 covers 14 residues. V lost 3 bases and J lost 2, with 11 bases in between. CDR3 in amino acids: CASSFPQGTYEQYF. CDR3 DNA sequence: TGTGCCAGCAGCTTCCCTCAGGGAACCTACGAGCAGTACTTC. Filled out from reference TRBV7-2 and TRBJ2-7, the complete variable domain reads GAGVSQSPSNKVTEKGKDVELRCDPISGHTALYWYRQSLGQGLEFLIYFQGNSAPDKSGLPSDRFSAERTGGSVSTLTIQRTQQEDSAVYLCASSFPQGTYEQYFGPGTRLTVT.

V gene TRBV7-2 combines with J gene TRBJ1-3; TRBD1 agrees at 7 bases. CDR3 size: 14 residues. Per the germline V gene, CDR1 is SGHTA and CDR2 is FQGNSA. Trimming at V came to 5 bases and at J to 4 bases, leaving 5 bases not matched to a gene. The chain's CDR3 is CASSPGTAGNTIYF. The CDR3 DNA reads as TGTGCCAGCAGCCCCGGGACAGCCGGAAACACCATATATTTT.

This chain joins TRBV5-1 and TRBJ2-1; 9 nucleotides align to TRBD1. The V gene's germline CDR1 is SGHRS and CDR2 YFSETQ. Trimming cost V 0 bases and J 7 bases; bases outside gene matches: 5. The CDR3 has 15 amino acids. The CDR3 nucleotides are TGCGCCAGCAGCTTGGGGGACAGGGATAAGAATGAGCAGTTCTTC. Translating it yields CASSLGDRDKNEQFF.

A single count supports this clone. The rearrangement joins TRBV10-1 to TRBJ1-4, with 7 positions matching TRBD1. Germline V gene data show CDR1 as WNHNN and CDR2 as SYGVQD (reference sequence). This CDR3 comprises 20 residues. With V trimmed by 5 bases and J by 0 bases, 18 bases remained unmatched. CDR3 sequence (DNA): TGCGCCAGCAGTAAACCCTGGGAGGGGGCGGGGGGCGCAACTAATGAAAAACTGTTTTTT. This codes for CASSKPWEGAGGATNEKLFF.

This chain links TRBV6-1 with TRBJ1-5, with 7 nucleotides matching TRBD1. Germline V gene data show CDR1 as MNHNS and CDR2 as SASEGT. The CDR3 sequence is 16 residues long. The V gene end was trimmed by 3 bases and the J gene end by 6 bases; junction bases not matched to a gene: 11. CDR3 in amino acids: CASSEFSGTVSQPQHF. In DNA form, the CDR3 reads TGTGCCAGCAGTGAGTTTTCCGGGACAGTCAGTCAGCCCCAGCATTTT.

This sequence joins TRBV7-3 and TRBJ1-5, with a possible D match to TRBD1 (6 bases). The CDR3 runs 14 residues. Looked up from germline, CDR1 is SGHTA and CDR2 is FQGTGA. Trimming removed 5 bases from V and 2 bases from J, with 10 bases in between. Here the CDR3 reads CASSPSGGNQPQHF. The DNA for the CDR3 is TGTGCCAGCAGCCCGTCAGGGGGCAATCAGCCCCAGCATTTT.

The chain has TRBV5-4 and TRBJ2-7; TRBD1 might be the D (6 bases). The CDR3 consists of 14 residues. Germline CDR1 SGHNT, CDR2 YYREEE (reference sequence). V shed 3 bases and J shed 3 bases, with 13 bases lying between them. This chain's CDR3 is CASSWGRSDYEQYF. The CDR3 DNA follows: TGTGCCAGCAGCTGGGGGCGGTCGGACTACGAGCAGTACTTC.

The rearrangement uses TRBV11-2 and TRBJ2-4, with TRBD2 matching 9 bases. With V trimmed by 5 bases and J by 1 base, 6 bases remained unmatched. The CDR3 is made up of 16 amino acids. Germline assignment: CDR1 SGHAT and CDR2 FQNNGV. The CDR3 region is CASSKESGRAKNIQYF. DNA for the CDR3: TGTGCCAGCAGCAAGGAGAGCGGGAGGGCCAAAAACATTCAGTACTTC.